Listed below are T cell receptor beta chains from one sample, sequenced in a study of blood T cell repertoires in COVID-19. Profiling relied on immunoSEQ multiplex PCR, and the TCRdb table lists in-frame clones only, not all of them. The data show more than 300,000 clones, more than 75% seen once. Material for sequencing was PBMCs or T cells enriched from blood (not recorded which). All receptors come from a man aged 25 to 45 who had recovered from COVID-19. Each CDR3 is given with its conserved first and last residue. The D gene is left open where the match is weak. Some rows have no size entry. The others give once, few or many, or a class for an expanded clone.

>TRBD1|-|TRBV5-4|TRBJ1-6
TGTGCCAGCAGCTTGCCGGGACAGGGTTCCTATAATTCACCCCTCCACTTT
CASSLPGQGSYNSPLHF
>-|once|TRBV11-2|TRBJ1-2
TGTGCCAGCAGCTTAGCCGGCAGGGGATATGGCTACACCTTC
CASSLAGRGYGYTF
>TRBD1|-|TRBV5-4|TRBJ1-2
TGTGCCAGCAGCTTGGCCCCTGACAGGGGACCTAACTATGGCTACACCTTC
CASSLAPDRGPNYGYTF
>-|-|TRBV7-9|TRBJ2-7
TGTGCCAGCAGCCCGGGGGGGACAGGGAAATACGAGCAGTACTTC
CASSPGGTGKYEQYF
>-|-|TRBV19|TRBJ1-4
TGTGCCAGTAGTATCCTCTTAGATACCCGCAAGGAAAAACTGTTTTTT
CASSILLDTRKEKLFF
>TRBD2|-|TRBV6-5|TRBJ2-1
TGTGCCAGCATGGACGGCGGGAGGGCGTACAATGAGCAGTTCTTC
CASMDGGRAYNEQFF
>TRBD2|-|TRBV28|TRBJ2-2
TGTGCCAGCAGTCGCGGGACTAGTGTCACCGGGGAGCTGTTTTTT
CASSRGTSVTGELFF
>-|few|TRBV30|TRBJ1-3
TGTGCCTGGAGAGATGACAGACCTGGAAACACCATATATTTT
CAWRDDRPGNTIYF
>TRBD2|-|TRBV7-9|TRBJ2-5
TGTGCCAGCAGCCCCGGGGGGGGGCGACAAGAGACCCAGTACTTC
CASSPGGGRQETQYF
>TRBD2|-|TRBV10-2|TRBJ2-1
TGCGCCAGCACTGTCGCGGGGGGGAACAATGAGCAGTTCTTC
CASTVAGGNNEQFF
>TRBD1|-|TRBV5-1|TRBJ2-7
TGCGCCAGCAGCTTGGGACAGGGGGCGAACGAGCAGTACTTC
CASSLGQGANEQYF
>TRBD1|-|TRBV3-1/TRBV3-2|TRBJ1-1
TGTGCCAGCAGCCCCTTGGACAGGGCTGAAGCTTTCTTT
CASSPLDRAEAFF
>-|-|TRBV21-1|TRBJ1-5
TGTGCCAGCAGCTCCCGGGGGGCAGGGGGCGAACAGCCCCAGCATTTT
CASSSRGAGGEQPQHF
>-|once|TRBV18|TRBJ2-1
TGTGCCAGCTCACCGAGGACAGACAATGAGCAGTTCTTC
CASSPRTDNEQFF
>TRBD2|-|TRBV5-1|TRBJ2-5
TGCGCCAGCAGCTTAGCGGGGACCCAAGAGACCCAGTACTTC
CASSLAGTQETQYF
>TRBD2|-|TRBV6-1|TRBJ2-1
TGTGCCAGCAGTGGGAGGCGGGGGGACTCCTACAATGAGCAGTTCTTC
CASSGRRGDSYNEQFF
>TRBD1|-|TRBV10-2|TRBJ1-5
TGCGCCAGCAGTGCAATTGGGACAGGGATTAGCAATCAGCCCCAGCATTTT
CASSAIGTGISNQPQHF
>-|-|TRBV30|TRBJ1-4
TGTGCCTGGAGTGTAAACGGTCAAAAACTGTTTTTT
CAWSVNGQKLFF
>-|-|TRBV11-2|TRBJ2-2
TGTGCCAGCAGCCTGAGGGCCGGGGAGCTGTTTTTT
CASSLRAGELFF
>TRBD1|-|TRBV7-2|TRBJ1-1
TGTGCCAGCAGCTTAGTGACAGGGGGCCAGGGAACTGAAGCTTTCTTT
CASSLVTGGQGTEAFF
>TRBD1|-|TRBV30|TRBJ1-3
TGTGCCTGGAGTCGGGACAGAGCTGGAAACACCATATATTTT
CAWSRDRAGNTIYF
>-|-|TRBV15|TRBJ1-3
TGTGCCACCAGCAGAGATCGGTTGGACACCATATATTTT
CATSRDRLDTIYF
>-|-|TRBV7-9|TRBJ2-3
TGTGCCAGCAGTCCCCCCCAGGTTCGGGGAGCAGATACGCAGTATTTT
CASSPPQVRGADTQYF
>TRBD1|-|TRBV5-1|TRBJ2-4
TGCGCCAGCAGCTTGGTCTCTTTCGGACAGGGGGAAAACATTCAGTACTTC
CASSLVSFGQGENIQYF
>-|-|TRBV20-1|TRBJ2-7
TGCAGTGCACCTGACAGCTACGAGCAGTACTTC
CSAPDSYEQYF
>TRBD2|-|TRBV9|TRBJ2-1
TGTGCCAGCAGCGTCAGAAGTGGTAGCGGGAGTCAAATCGGTGAGCAGTTCTTC
CASSVRSGSGSQIGEQFF
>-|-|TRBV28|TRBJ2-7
TGTGCCAGCAGTTTATCTACCTACGAGCAGTACTTC
CASSLSTYEQYF
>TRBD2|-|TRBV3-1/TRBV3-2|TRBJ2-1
TGTGCCAGTAATCCGGGGGGCTCCTACAATGAGCAGTTCTTC
CASNPGGSYNEQFF
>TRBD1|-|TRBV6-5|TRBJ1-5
TGTGCCAGCAGGGCCGACAGGGGTGGCAATCAGCCCCAGCATTTT
CASRADRGGNQPQHF
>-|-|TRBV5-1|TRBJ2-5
TGCGCCAGCAGCCTTGGCCGTACAGGAACCGGAGAGACCCAGTACTTC
CASSLGRTGTGETQYF
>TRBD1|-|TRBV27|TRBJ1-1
TGTGCCAGCAGGAACAGGGGAAGCGGCACTGAAGCTTTCTTT
CASRNRGSGTEAFF
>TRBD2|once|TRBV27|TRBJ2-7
TGTGCCAGCAGCCTAGCGGGGGGGCCGCACGAGCAGTACTTC
CASSLAGGPHEQYF
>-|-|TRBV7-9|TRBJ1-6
TGTGCCAGCAGCCCCTCTGGGCCGAATATTTATTCACCCCTCCACTTT
CASSPSGPNIYSPLHF
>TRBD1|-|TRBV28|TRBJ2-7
TGTGCCAGCAGTCCTCGGACAGGGCTGAGGGAGCAGTACTTC
CASSPRTGLREQYF
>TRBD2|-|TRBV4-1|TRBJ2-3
TGCGCCAGCAGCCCCCAGCGGGGGGCTGGCACAGATACGCAGTATTTT
CASSPQRGAGTDTQYF
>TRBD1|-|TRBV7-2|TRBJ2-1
TGTGCCAGCAGTTACGGACAGGCGTTCAATGAGCAGTTCTTC
CASSYGQAFNEQFF
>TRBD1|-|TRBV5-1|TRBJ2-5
TGCGCCAGCACATGGACAGGGTCTGAGACCCAGTACTTC
CASTWTGSETQYF
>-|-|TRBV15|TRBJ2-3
TGTGCCACCAGCCCTAGCTCCGATACGCAGTATTTT
CATSPSSDTQYF
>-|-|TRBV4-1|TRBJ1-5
TGCGCCAGCAGCCAAGTTCTGGGACCAGGGGACAATCAGCCCCAGCATTTT
CASSQVLGPGDNQPQHF
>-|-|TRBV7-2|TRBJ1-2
TGTGCCAGCAGCGTACGGGTGCTCAACTATGGCTACACCTTC
CASSVRVLNYGYTF
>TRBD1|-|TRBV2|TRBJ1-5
TGTGCCAGCAGTCGGACAGGGTATCAGCCCCAGCATTTT
CASSRTGYQPQHF
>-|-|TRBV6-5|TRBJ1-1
TGTGCCAGCAGTTATTTCGGGAACACTGAAGCTTTCTTT
CASSYFGNTEAFF
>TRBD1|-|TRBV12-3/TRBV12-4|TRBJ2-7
TGTGCCAGCAGTATGACAGGGGTCCACGAGCAGTACTTC
CASSMTGVHEQYF
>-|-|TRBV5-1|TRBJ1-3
TGCGCCAGCAGCCTGGGGCCTGGAAACACCATATATTTT
CASSLGPGNTIYF
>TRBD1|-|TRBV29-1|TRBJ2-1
TGCAGCGCACCGGGACAGGGTTACAATGAGCAGTTCTTC
CSAPGQGYNEQFF
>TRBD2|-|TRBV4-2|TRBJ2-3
TGTGCCAGCAGCCAAGTGGGGCGGGGGGAGACAGATACGCAGTATTTT
CASSQVGRGETDTQYF
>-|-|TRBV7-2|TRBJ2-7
TGTGCCAGCAGCTTAGTTTCGAGATTCTACGAGCAGTACTTC
CASSLVSRFYEQYF
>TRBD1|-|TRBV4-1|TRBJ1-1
TGCGCCAGCAGCCATGGCAGGGGGCTTTTGGCTGAAGCTTTCTTT
CASSHGRGLLAEAFF
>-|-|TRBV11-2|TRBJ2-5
TGTGCCAGCAGCCCAACAGGAGAGACCCAGTACTTC
CASSPTGETQYF
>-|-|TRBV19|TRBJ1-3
TGTGCCAGTAGTATAACAGGGTATCTGGGAAACACCATATATTTT
CASSITGYLGNTIYF
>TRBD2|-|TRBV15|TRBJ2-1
TGTGCCACCAGCAGAGATACAGGAGCGGGGGGGCCGGATGAGCAGTTCTTC
CATSRDTGAGGPDEQFF
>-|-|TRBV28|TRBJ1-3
TGTGCCAGCAGTTCAGGGGCTAGCTCTGGAAACACCATATATTTT
CASSSGASSGNTIYF
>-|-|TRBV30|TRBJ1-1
TGTGCCTGGAGTCGGGAGGGTACCACTGAAGCTTTCTTT
CAWSREGTTEAFF
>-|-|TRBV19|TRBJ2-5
TGTGCCAGTAGCCTACAGGGTACAGAGACCCAGTACTTC
CASSLQGTETQYF
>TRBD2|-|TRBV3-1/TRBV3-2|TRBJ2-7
TGTGCCAGCTCGGGACTAGCGGGAGGTGCCTACGAGCAGTACTTC
CASSGLAGGAYEQYF